This TCR beta chain derives from a study of cytomegalovirus exposure and HLA in healthy donors. Findings and caveats of the study: Among the CMV-associated chains, three were confirmed in vitro as specific for CMV antigens.

This CDR3 comprises 13 residues. The V gene's germline CDR1 is SGHDT and CDR2 YYEEEE. Between the trimmed V and J ends, which lost 4 bases and 7 bases, there was a span of 15 bases. The PCR made use of 60 Vbeta and 13 Jbeta primers. Clones were sequenced by immunoSEQ multiplex PCR, and TCRdb holds only the in-frame ones, with some missing. The table lists roughly 150,000 clones, about 64% of them singletons. Note on this clone: What it binds is unknown.

This chain uses TRBV5-6 with TRBJ2-7; D is possibly TRBD2 (6 bases). Sequencing used PBMCs. The receptor's source is a woman in her thirties in good health and CMV-seropositive. CDR3 bases: TGTGCCAGCAGCGGCGGGACCCTTGGGGAGCAGTACTTC. Its translation: CASSGGTLGEQYF. The full variable domain, rest sourced from reference TRBV5-6 and TRBJ2-7, is DAGVTQSPTHLIKTRGQQVTLRCSPKSGHDTVSWYQQALGQGPQFIFQYYEEEERQRGNFPDRFSGHQFPNYSSELNVNALLLGDSALYLCASSGGTLGEQYFGPGTRLTVT.